The 5 T cell receptor beta chains given below trace back to one sample, sequenced in a study of CD8 T cells in Susac syndrome. Reverse transcription of 0.5 to 1 ug RNA used random hexamers. TCRdb independently ran MiXCR on the immunoSEQ multiplex PCR reads; one entry per CDR3 protein. The data show 80,000 or so distinct CDR3 sequences, under 95% seen once. Source material: CD4+ T cells from PBMCs. These receptors originate from a human donor with Susac syndrome.

J is TRBJ2-7 and V is TRBV7-9; D uncertain. Per germline, CDR1 SEHNR and CDR2 FQNEAQ (reference sequence). V gave up 5 bases and J gave up 9 bases, with 17 bases separating them. The length of the CDR3 is 13 residues. The CDR3 protein is CASSLLLPNGQYF. CDR3 DNA sequence: TGTGCCAGCAGCCTTCTTCTCCCGAACGGGCAGTACTTC.

The V call is TRBV7-6, the J call TRBJ1-5; 10 nucleotides match TRBD1. The CDR3 is made up of 17 amino acids. V gave up 5 bases and J gave up 6 bases; unmatched junction bases: 13. Per germline, CDR1 SGHVS and CDR2 FNYEAQ. In DNA form, the CDR3 reads TGTGCCAGCAGCCCCGATTTAGGGACAGGGGTTCGTCAGCCCCAGCATTTT. Protein product: CASSPDLGTGVRQPQHF.

The rearrangement links TRBV7-6 to TRBJ1-2, with D tentatively TRBD1 (6 bases). Trimming removed 3 bases from V and 8 bases from J, with 19 bases in between. This CDR3 has 15 amino acids. CDR1 is SGHVS, CDR2 FNYEAQ, per germline. The CDR3 spells CASSFGSEAGDGYTF. Written as DNA, the CDR3 is TGTGCCAGCAGCTTTGGTTCAGAAGCAGGGGACGGCTACACCTTC.

The V call is TRBV20-1, the J call TRBJ2-7; D is perhaps TRBD1 (6 bases). Germline loops: CDR1 DFQATT, CDR2 SNEGSKA (reference sequence). CDR3 length: 16 residues. Trimming left V 0 bases short and J 4 bases short, with 19 bases between. The CDR3 sequence is CSAREDRLGQGYEQYF. DNA of the CDR3: TGCAGTGCTAGAGAAGACCGCCTAGGGCAGGGGTACGAGCAGTACTTC.

The chain employs TRBV5-6 and TRBJ1-1; TRBD1 matches 9 bases. The CDR3 runs to 15 residues. Germline V gene sequence: CDR1 SGHDT, CDR2 YYEEEE. The trim removed 5 bases at V and 0 bases at J, leaving 5 bases unmatched. The CDR3: CASRPGTGMNTEAFF. In DNA form, the CDR3 reads TGTGCCAGCAGACCCGGGACAGGGATGAACACTGAAGCTTTCTTT. The whole variable domain, remainder taken from reference TRBV5-6 and TRBJ1-1, is DAGVTQSPTHLIKTRGQQVTLRCSPKSGHDTVSWYQQALGQGPQFIFQYYEEEERQRGNFPDRFSGHQFPNYSSELNVNALLLGDSALYLCASRPGTGMNTEAFFGQGTRLTVV.